Sequencing of this TCR beta chain was carried out in a study of CD8 T cells in ankylosing spondylitis (dated by TCRdb to about 2017). For the study in its entirety: The study profiled T cell receptor beta repertoires in healthy donors and ankylosing spondylitis patients to find disease-linked TCR variants. The full study cohort comprised about 24 ankylosing spondylitis patients and about a hundred healthy donors. Peripheral blood samples were taken, and synovial fluid was additionally collected from ankylosing spondylitis patients.

Study-wide conclusions, independent of this receptor: The disease-linked clones were reported as significantly enriched in matched synovial fluid samples from ankylosing spondylitis patients. Some TCR beta motif variants had previously been reported in synovial fluid and blood of reactive arthritis patients, which suggested common disease-initiation mechanisms. A TCR beta motif made up of roughly eight highly homologous amino acid variants appeared to be characteristic of blood from ankylosing spondylitis patients. The disease-linked clones had a CD8+ phenotype and were found at relatively low frequencies in peripheral blood.

The table lists this clonotype with many counts. It has no known antigen specificity. No base quality information exists; no much larger clone differs at one position. Deletion took 1 base off V and 4 bases off J, with a span of 0 bases between the germline ends. Per the germline V gene, SGHDT is the CDR1 and YYEEEE is the CDR2. The CDR3 goes from the cysteine to the phenylalanine over 11 residues. Only the CDR3 part of the read is kept: 33 bases, read in frame from the first base. Reads for this sample came from an Illumina HiSeq 2500. Quantitative 5'-RACE with molecular barcodes was the method used to prepare the TCR beta libraries. As for the original processing: Disease-linked TCR variants were identified with a new computational method built on a probabilistic model of VDJ rearrangement. TCRdb trimmed public reads at Q25 via fastp, called clones via MiXCR and kept in-frame beta chains. Rows with one shared CDR3 protein collapse into an entry with the most common genes and DNA. The V and J calls reflect TCRdb's pipeline rather than the authors' work. Within this sample are approximately 88,000 distinct CDR3 sequences, with about 9% of them counted one time only. The ten largest clones add up to 4% to 5.5% of the sample.

Sequencing input: blood, either unsorted or a sorted T cell fraction (not recorded which). The sequence joins TRBV5-6 to TRBJ1-5; the D gene identity is not certain. This receptor was obtained from a male donor with ankylosing spondylitis or in good health (not recorded which). The DNA sequence is TGTGCCAGCAGCTTGAATCAGCCCCAGCATTTT. This translates into CASSLNQPQHF.